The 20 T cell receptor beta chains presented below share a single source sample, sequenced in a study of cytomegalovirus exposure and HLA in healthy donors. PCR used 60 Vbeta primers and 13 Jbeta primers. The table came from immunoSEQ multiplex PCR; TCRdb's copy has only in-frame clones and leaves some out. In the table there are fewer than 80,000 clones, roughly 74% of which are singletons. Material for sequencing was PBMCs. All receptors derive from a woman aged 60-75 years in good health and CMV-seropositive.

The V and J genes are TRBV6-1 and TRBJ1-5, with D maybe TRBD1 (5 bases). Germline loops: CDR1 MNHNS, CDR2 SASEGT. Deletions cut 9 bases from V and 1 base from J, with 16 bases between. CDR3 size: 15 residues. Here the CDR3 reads CASRAWGESNQPQHF. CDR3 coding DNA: TGTGCCAGTAGGGCCTGGGGGGAGAGCAATCAGCCCCAGCATTTT.

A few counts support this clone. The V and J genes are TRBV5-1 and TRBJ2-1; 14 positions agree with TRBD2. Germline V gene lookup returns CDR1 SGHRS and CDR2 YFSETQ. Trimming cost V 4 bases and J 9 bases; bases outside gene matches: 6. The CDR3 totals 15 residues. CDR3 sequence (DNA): TGCGCCAGCAGCCTGACTAGCGGGGGGGCCGGTGAGCAGTTCTTC. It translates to CASSLTSGGAGEQFF.

CDR3 loop: CASSPGTGGANEKLFF. The CDR3 DNA follows: TGTGCCAGTAGCCCCGGGACAGGGGGCGCGAATGAAAAACTGTTTTTT. The genes are TRBV19 and TRBJ1-4; 12 bases align to TRBD1. This CDR3 has 16 amino acids. Germline lookup yields CDR1 LNHDA and CDR2 SQIVND (reference sequence). Trimming removed 6 bases from V and 5 bases from J; junction bases left unmatched: 7.

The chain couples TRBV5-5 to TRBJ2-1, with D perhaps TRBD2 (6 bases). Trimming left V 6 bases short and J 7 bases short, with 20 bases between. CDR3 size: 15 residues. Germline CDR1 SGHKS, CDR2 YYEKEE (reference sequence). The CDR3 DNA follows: TGTGCCAGCAACCCGGGACTGGACCTCTTGAATGAGCAGTTCTTC. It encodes CASNPGLDLLNEQFF.

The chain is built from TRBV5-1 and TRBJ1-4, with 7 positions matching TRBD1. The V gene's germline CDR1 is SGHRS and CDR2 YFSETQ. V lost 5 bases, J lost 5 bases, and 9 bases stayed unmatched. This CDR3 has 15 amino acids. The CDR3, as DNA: TGCGCCAGCAGTTCAACAGGGGTCCGGAATGAAAAACTGTTTTTT. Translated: CASSSTGVRNEKLFF.

Written as DNA, the CDR3 is TGTGCCAGCAGCCAACGCGTGAGCACTGAAGCTTTCTTT. Residues: CASSQRVSTEAFF. The chain recombines TRBV5-8 with TRBJ1-1, with D unresolved. Germline V lookup: CDR1 SGHTS, CDR2 YDEGEE. V was pared by 4 bases and J by 4 bases, with 11 bases between. This CDR3 comprises 13 residues.

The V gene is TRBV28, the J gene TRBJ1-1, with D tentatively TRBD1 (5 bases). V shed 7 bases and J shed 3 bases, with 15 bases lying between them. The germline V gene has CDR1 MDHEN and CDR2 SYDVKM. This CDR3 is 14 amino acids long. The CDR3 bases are TGTGCCAGCACCGAGGGCGGGGACTACACTGAAGCTTTCTTT. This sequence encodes CASTEGGDYTEAFF. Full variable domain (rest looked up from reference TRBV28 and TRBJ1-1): DVKVTQSSRYLVKRTGEKVFLECVQDMDHENMFWYRQDPGLGLRLIYFSYDVKMKEKGDIPEGYSVSREKKERFSLILESASTNQTSMYLCASTEGGDYTEAFFGQGTRLTVV.

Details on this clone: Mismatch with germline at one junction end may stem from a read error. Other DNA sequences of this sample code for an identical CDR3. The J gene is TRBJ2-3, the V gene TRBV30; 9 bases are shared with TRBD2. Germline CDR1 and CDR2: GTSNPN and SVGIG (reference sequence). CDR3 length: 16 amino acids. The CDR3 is CAWSLAGRTSTDTQYF. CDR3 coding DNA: TGCGCCTGGAGTCTAGCGGGGAGAACTAGCACAGATACGCAGTATTTT.

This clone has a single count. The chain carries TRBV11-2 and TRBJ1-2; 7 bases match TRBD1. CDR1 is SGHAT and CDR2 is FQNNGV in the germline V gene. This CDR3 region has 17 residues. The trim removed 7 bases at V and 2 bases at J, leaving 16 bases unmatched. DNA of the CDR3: TGTGCCAGCACTCCCTTTAGTCCGGGACAGCCGAACTATGGCTACACCTTC. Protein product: CASTPFSPGQPNYGYTF.

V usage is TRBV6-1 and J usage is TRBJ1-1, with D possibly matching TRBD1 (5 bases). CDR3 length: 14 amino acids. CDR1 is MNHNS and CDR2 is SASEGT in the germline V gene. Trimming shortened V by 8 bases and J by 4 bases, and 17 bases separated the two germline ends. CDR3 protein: CASEPGGGSTEAFF. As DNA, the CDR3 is TGTGCCAGCGAGCCTGGGGGGGGTAGCACTGAAGCTTTCTTT.

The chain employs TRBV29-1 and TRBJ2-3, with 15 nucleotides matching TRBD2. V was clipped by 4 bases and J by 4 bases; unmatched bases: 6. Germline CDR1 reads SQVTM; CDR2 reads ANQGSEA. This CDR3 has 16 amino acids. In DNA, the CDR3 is TGCAGCGTTGTTAGGGGACTAGCGGGGGGTTCAGATACGCAGTATTTT. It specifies CSVVRGLAGGSDTQYF.

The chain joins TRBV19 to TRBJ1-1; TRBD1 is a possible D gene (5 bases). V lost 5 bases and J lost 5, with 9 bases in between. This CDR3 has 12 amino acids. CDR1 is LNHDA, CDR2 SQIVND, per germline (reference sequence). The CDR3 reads CASSSRVTEAFF. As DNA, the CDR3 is TGTGCCAGTAGTTCCAGGGTTACTGAAGCTTTCTTT.

This CDR3 is CASSFGRTSTDTQYF. The CDR3 region has the DNA TGCGCCAGCAGCTTCGGCAGGACTAGCACAGATACGCAGTATTTT. The chain has TRBV5-1 and TRBJ2-3; D is perhaps TRBD2 (5 bases). The CDR3 has 15 amino acids. Germline CDR1 and CDR2: SGHRS and YFSETQ. V was clipped by 2 bases and J by 0 bases, with 10 bases between them.

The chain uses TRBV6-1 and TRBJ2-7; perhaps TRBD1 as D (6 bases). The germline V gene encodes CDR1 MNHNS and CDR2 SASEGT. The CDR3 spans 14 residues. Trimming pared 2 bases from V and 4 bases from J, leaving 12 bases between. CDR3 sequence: CASSELTGFYEQYF. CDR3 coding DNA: TGTGCCAGCAGTGAACTCACAGGGTTTTACGAGCAGTACTTC.

As DNA, the CDR3 is TGCGCCAGCAGCGCAGGGGGCGGTGGAAACATTCAGTACTTC. Protein sequence: CASSAGGGGNIQYF. V usage is TRBV5-1 and J usage is TRBJ2-4; 8 nucleotides line up with TRBD1. This CDR3 comprises 14 residues. The V gene end was trimmed by 4 bases and the J gene end by 6 bases; junction bases not matched to a gene: 6. The germline CDR1 and CDR2 sequences are SGHRS and YFSETQ.

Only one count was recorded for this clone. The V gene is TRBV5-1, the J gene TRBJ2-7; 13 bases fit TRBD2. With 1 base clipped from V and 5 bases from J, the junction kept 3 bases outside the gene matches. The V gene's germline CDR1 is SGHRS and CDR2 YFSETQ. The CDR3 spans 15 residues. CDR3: CASSLSGTSGDEQYF. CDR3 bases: TGCGCCAGCAGCTTGTCGGGGACTAGCGGGGACGAGCAGTACTTC.

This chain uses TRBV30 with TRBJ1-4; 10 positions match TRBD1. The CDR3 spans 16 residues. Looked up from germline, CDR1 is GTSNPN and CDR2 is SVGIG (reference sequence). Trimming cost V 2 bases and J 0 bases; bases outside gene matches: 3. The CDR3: CAWSWTGGSTNEKLFF. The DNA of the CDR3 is TGTGCCTGGAGTTGGACAGGGGGATCAACTAATGAAAAACTGTTTTTT.

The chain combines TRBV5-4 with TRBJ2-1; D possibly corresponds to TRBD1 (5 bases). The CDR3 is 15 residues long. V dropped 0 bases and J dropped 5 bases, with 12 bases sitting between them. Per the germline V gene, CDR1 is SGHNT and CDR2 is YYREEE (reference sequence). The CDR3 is CASSLDATVHNEQFF. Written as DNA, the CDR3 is TGTGCCAGCAGCTTGGATGCGACAGTACACAATGAGCAGTTCTTC.

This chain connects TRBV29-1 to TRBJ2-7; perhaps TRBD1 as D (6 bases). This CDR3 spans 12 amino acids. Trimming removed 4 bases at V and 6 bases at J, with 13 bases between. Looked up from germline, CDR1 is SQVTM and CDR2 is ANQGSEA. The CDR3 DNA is TGCAGCGTTGGTGCAGGGGCAGGCGAGCAGTACTTC. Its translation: CSVGAGAGEQYF.

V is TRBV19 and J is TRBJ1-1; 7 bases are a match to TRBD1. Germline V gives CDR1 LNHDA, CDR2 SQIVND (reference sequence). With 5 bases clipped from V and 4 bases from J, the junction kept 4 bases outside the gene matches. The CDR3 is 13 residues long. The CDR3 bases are TGTGCCAGTAGTGGGGGACAGTTCACTGAAGCTTTCTTT. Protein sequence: CASSGGQFTEAFF.